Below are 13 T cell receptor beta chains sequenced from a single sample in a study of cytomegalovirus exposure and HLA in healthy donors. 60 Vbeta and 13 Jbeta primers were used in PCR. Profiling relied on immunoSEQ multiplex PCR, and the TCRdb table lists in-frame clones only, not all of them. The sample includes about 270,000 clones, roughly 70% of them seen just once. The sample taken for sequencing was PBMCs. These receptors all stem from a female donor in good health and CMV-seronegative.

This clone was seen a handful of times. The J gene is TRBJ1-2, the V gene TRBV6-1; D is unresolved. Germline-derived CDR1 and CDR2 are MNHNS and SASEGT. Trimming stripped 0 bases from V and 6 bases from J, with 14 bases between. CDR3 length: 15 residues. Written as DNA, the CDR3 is TGTGCCAGCAGTGAAGCGCAGCGGCCCGGGGATGGCTACACCTTC. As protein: CASSEAQRPGDGYTF.

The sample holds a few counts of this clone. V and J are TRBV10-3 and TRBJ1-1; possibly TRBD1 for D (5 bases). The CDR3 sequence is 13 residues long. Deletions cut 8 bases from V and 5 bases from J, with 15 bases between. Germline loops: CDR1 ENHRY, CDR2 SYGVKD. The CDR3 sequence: CAIGHRGETEAFF. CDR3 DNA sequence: TGTGCCATCGGACATAGAGGAGAGACTGAAGCTTTCTTT.

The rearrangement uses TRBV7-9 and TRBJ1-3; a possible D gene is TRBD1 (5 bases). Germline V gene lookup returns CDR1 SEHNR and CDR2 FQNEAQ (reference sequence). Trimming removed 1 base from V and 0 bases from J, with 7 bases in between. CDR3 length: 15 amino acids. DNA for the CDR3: TGTGCCAGCAGCTTAGGGGGCTCCTCTGGAAACACCATATATTTT. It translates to CASSLGGSSGNTIYF.

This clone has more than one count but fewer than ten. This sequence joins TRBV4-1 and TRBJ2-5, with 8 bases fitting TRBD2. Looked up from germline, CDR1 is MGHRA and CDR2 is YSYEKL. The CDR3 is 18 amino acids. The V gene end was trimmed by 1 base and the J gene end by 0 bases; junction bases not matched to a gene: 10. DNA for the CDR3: TGCGCCAGCAGCCAAGCATCGGGAAGCGGGGGATACCAAGAGACCCAGTACTTC. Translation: CASSQASGSGGYQETQYF.

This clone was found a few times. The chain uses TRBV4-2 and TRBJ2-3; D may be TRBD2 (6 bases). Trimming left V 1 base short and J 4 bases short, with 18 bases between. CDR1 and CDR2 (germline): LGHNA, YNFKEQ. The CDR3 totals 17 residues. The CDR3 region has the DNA TGTGCCAGCAGCCAAGCGCCTCGCGGGATAAGTCCAGATACGCAGTATTTT. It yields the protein CASSQAPRGISPDTQYF.

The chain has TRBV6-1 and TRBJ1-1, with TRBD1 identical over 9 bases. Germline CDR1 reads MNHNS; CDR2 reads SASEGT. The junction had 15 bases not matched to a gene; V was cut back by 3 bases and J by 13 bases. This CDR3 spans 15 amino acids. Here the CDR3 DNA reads TGTGCCAGCAGTGACCCGGGACAGGGAAGGGGAACCGGTTTCTTT. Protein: CASSDPGQGRGTGFF.

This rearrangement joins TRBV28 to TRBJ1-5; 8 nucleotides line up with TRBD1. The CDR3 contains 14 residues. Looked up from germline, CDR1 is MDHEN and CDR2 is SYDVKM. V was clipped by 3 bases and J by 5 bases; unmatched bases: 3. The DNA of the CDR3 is TGTGCCAGCAGTTTCGACAGGGGTGATCAGCCCCAGCATTTT. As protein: CASSFDRGDQPQHF.

In DNA form, the CDR3 reads TGTGCCTGGACCTCCCGACACGGGACCTACGAGCAGTACTTC. This encodes CAWTSRHGTYEQYF. The J gene is TRBJ2-7, the V gene TRBV30, with D perhaps matching TRBD2 (5 bases). The CDR3 is 14 amino acids. Per germline, CDR1 GTSNPN and CDR2 SVGIG (reference sequence). The V end lost 4 bases, the J end lost 2 bases, and 15 bases lay between the germline ends.

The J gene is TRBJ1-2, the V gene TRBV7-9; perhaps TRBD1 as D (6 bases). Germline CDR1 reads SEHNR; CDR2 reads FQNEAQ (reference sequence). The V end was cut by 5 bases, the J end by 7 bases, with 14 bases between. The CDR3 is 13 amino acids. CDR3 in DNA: TGTGCCAGCAGCCTCCAGGCAGGGGCTGGCTACACCTTC. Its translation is CASSLQAGAGYTF.

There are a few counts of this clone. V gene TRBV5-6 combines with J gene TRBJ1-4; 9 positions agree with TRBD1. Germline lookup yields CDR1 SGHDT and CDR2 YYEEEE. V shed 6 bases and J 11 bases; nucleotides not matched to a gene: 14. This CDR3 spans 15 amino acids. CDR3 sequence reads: CASTGTGTGLRKLFF. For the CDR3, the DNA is TGTGCCAGCACCGGGACCGGGACAGGGCTTAGGAAACTGTTTTTT.

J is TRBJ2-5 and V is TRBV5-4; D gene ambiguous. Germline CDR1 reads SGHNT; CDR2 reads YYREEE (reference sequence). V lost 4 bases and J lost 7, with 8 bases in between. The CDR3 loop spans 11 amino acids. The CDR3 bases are TGTGCCAGCAGCGCAAGAGGGACCCAGTACTTC. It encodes CASSARGTQYF.

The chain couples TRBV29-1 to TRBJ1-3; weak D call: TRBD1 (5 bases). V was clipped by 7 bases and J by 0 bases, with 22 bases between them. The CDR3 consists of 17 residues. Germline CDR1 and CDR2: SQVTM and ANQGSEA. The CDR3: CSAQGKVGLGSGNTIYF. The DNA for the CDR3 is TGCAGCGCCCAGGGCAAGGTCGGGCTGGGCTCTGGAAACACCATATATTTT. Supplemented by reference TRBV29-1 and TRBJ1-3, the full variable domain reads SAVISQKPSRDICQRGTSLTIQCQVDSQVTMMFWYRQQPGQSLTLIATANQGSEATYESGFVIDKFPISRPNLTFSTLTVSNMSPEDSSIYLCSAQGKVGLGSGNTIYFGEGSWLTVV.

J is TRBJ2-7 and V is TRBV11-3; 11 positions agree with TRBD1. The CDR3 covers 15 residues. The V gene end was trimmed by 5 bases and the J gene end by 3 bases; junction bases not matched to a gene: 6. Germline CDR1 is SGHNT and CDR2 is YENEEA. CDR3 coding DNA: TGTGCCAGCAGCGGTGGGACAGGGGGGAGCTACGAGCAGTACTTC. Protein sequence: CASSGGTGGSYEQYF.